This T cell receptor (beta chain) was sequenced for a study of blood T cell repertoires in COVID-19. Overall study: The United States, Italy and Spain were the sources of the acute and convalescent COVID-19 samples. T cells, B-cell-depleted T cells, or PBMCs supplied cDNA or gDNA.

CDR1 is SGHTA, CDR2 FQGTGA, per germline. V dropped 5 bases and J dropped 0 bases, with 11 bases sitting between them. CDR3 size: 15 residues. Source study methods: The authors estimated nucleated cell counts from reference gene primer amplification. Generated by immunoSEQ multiplex PCR, the TCRdb table keeps only in-frame clones and is missing some. V and J calls and clone size are copied from that table; D and trimming were computed from the DNA. The table has over 120,000 clones, 75% to 85% seen once; the top ten hold around 3.8%. The chain joins TRBV7-3 to TRBJ2-1, with D possibly matching TRBD2 (7 bases). The material sequenced was peripheral blood. The sequence derives from a man aged 70-80 years who had recovered from COVID-19. The CDR3 protein is CASSRGGASYNEQFF. Here the CDR3 DNA reads TGTGCCAGCAGCAGGGGGGGCGCCTCCTACAATGAGCAGTTCTTC.